Below, 32 T cell receptor beta chains from the same sample are listed, as sequenced in a study of cytotoxic CD8 clonotypes in ibrutinib-treated CLL. Produced via immunoSEQ multiplex PCR; TCRdb's table is partial and in-frame only. The sample carries 100,000 to 150,000 clones, 70% to 90% recorded once. Sequencing used PBMCs, obtained after 24 months of ibrutinib treatment. The receptors were sampled from a human donor with chronic lymphocytic leukemia.

The CDR3 loop reads CASSLVPGYEQYF. CDR3 DNA: TGTGCCAGCAGCTTAGTTCCCGGATACGAGCAGTACTTC. J is TRBJ2-7 and V is TRBV11-3; D gene unclear. The V and J ends lost 1 base and 4 bases respectively, with 8 bases between them. The CDR3 loop spans 13 amino acids. CDR1 and CDR2 from the germline V gene are SGHNT and YENEEA.

J is TRBJ2-7 and V is TRBV19, with 8 positions matching TRBD2. This CDR3 comprises 15 residues. J was trimmed by 7 bases and V by 4 bases; bases with no gene match: 12. Germline CDR1 LNHDA, CDR2 SQIVND (reference sequence). CDR3 in amino acids: CASSKPGAGGREQYF. Here the CDR3 DNA reads TGTGCCAGTAGTAAGCCGGGGGCGGGAGGCCGAGAGCAGTACTTC. Full variable domain (missing parts from reference TRBV19 and TRBJ2-7): DGGITQSPKYLFRKEGQNVTLSCEQNLNHDAMYWYRQDPGQGLRLIYYSQIVNDFQKGDIAEGYSVSREKKESFPLTVTSAQKNPTAFYLCASSKPGAGGREQYFGPGTRLTVT.

The chain links TRBV10-3 to TRBJ1-5; 10 nucleotides align to TRBD1. Unmatched junction bases numbered 7, after V lost 5 bases and J lost 3 bases. CDR3 length: 16 amino acids. CDR1 is ENHRY, CDR2 SYGVKD, per germline. CDR3 nucleotides: TGTGCCATCAGTCTTACCGGGACAGGGGCCAATCAGCCCCAGCATTTT. This sequence encodes CAISLTGTGANQPQHF.

The rearrangement links TRBV4-2 to TRBJ2-7; TRBD1 agrees at 9 bases. Germline V gene lookup returns CDR1 LGHNA and CDR2 YNFKEQ. Trimming at V came to 0 bases and at J to 2 bases, leaving 2 bases not matched to a gene. This CDR3 contains 15 residues. CDR3 coding DNA: TGTGCCAGCAGCCAAGAAAGGGACAGGGCCTACGAGCAGTACTTC. Translating it yields CASSQERDRAYEQYF.

The rearrangement links TRBV5-4 to TRBJ2-5; tentatively, D is TRBD1 or TRBD2 (6 bases each). The V gene lost 3 bases and the J gene lost 5 bases, with 14 bases spanning the gap. This CDR3 comprises 14 residues. Germline V gene data show CDR1 as SGHNT and CDR2 as YYREEE (reference sequence). This chain's CDR3 is CASSSYGGRETQYF. As DNA, the CDR3 is TGTGCCAGCAGCTCTTACGGGGGCCGGGAGACCCAGTACTTC.

The gene calls are TRBV2 and TRBJ1-5; TRBD1 might be the D (5 bases). CDR1 and CDR2 from the germline V gene are SNHLY and FYNNEI. Trimming shortened V by 1 base and J by 4 bases, and 17 bases separated the two germline ends. CDR3 length equals 17 residues. CDR3 residues: CASSEGSSLGGNQPQHF. DNA of the CDR3: TGTGCCAGCAGTGAAGGAAGCTCCCTCGGGGGTAATCAGCCCCAGCATTTT.

The chain couples TRBV27 to TRBJ2-4; the D gene is possibly TRBD2 (7 bases). Germline CDR1 reads MNHEY; CDR2 reads SMNVEV (reference sequence). Trimming stripped 5 bases from V and 3 bases from J, with 17 bases between. The CDR3 is 16 amino acids. In nucleotides, the CDR3 is TGTGCCAGCAGTCCTCGAGAAGGGGGGGTCAAAAACATTCAGTACTTC. Protein sequence: CASSPREGGVKNIQYF.

This clone is a singleton in its sample. The chain uses TRBV4-3 and TRBJ2-5; 8 bases line up with TRBD2. V lost 0 bases to trimming and J lost 10 bases; unmatched junction nucleotides: 10. There are 15 residues in the CDR3. CDR1 and CDR2 from the germline V gene are LGHNA and YSLEER. In nucleotides, the CDR3 is TGCGCCAGCAGCCAAGAATCCGGGGGGGGAGACGGCCAGTACTTC. Its protein product is CASSQESGGGDGQYF.

The chain recombines TRBV15 with TRBJ1-2; D not certain. CDR1 LNHNV and CDR2 YYDKDF come from the germline V gene (reference sequence). Trimming left V 0 bases short and J 3 bases short, with 17 bases between. This CDR3 is 17 amino acids long. CDR3 coding DNA: TGTGCCACCAGCAGAGATCACGACACCCGTACTTACTATGGCTACACCTTC. This translates into CATSRDHDTRTYYGYTF.

The V and J genes are TRBV15 and TRBJ1-3; D is perhaps TRBD1 (5 bases). The CDR3 covers 14 residues. The germline gives CDR1 LNHNV, CDR2 YYDKDF (reference sequence). The V gene lost 3 bases and the J gene lost 1 base, with 7 bases spanning the gap. The DNA for the CDR3 is TGTGCCACCAGCAGGGGGGAGTCTGGAAACACCATATATTTT. This encodes CATSRGESGNTIYF. Complete variable domain (other parts from reference TRBV15 and TRBJ1-3): DAMVIQNPRYQVTQFGKPVTLSCSQTLNHNVMYWYQQKSSQAPKLLFHYYDKDFNNEADTPDNFQSRRPNTSFCFLDIRSPGLGDTAMYLCATSRGESGNTIYFGEGSWLTVV.

V gene TRBV28 combines with J gene TRBJ1-2; D is perhaps TRBD1 (5 bases). Germline V CDR1 and CDR2: MDHEN, SYDVKM. The V gene lost 5 bases and the J gene lost 4 bases, with 8 bases spanning the gap. There are 12 residues in the CDR3. The CDR3 DNA is TGTGCCAGCAGTCAGGGTGGCTATGGCTACACCTTC. It codes for CASSQGGYGYTF.

This clone has a single count. The gene calls are TRBV7-9 and TRBJ1-3; TRBD1 matches at 9 bases. CDR1 SEHNR and CDR2 FQNEAQ come from the germline V gene (reference sequence). Trimming removed 6 bases from V and 1 base from J; junction bases left unmatched: 16. This CDR3 comprises 19 residues. CDR3 in amino acids: CASRTRDRADQVSGNTIYF. The DNA for the CDR3 is TGTGCCAGCAGGACCCGGGACAGGGCGGATCAAGTTTCTGGAAACACCATATATTTT.

This chain links TRBV19 with TRBJ2-1; D is perhaps TRBD2 (6 bases). Germline V lookup: CDR1 LNHDA, CDR2 SQIVND (reference sequence). V lost 6 bases to trimming and J lost 4 bases, with 22 bases between them. The CDR3 runs 17 residues. This CDR3 is CASRPLSGAGKYNEQFF. DNA for the CDR3: TGTGCCAGTAGACCCCTCTCAGGAGCGGGCAAATACAATGAGCAGTTCTTC.

The chain is built from TRBV9 and TRBJ1-2; weak D call: TRBD1 (5 bases). From germline, CDR1 is SGDLS and CDR2 YYNGEE. Trimming shortened V by 4 bases and J by 8 bases, and 21 bases separated the two germline ends. The CDR3 consists of 15 residues. The chain's CDR3 is CASSPIPGGVSGYTF. CDR3 coding DNA: TGTGCCAGCAGCCCTATACCTGGGGGGGTCTCCGGCTACACCTTC.

This clone was picked up one time. The rearrangement joins TRBV27 to TRBJ2-7, with 7 bases fitting TRBD2. This CDR3 comprises 16 residues. Germline-derived CDR1 and CDR2 are MNHEY and SMNVEV (reference sequence). Trimming at V came to 6 bases and at J to 3 bases, leaving 14 bases not matched to a gene. This CDR3 reads CASRPRSGSMGYEQYF. DNA of the CDR3: TGTGCCAGCAGACCTCGTAGCGGGTCCATGGGCTACGAGCAGTACTTC.

The rearrangement joins TRBV19 to TRBJ1-5; D remains unclear. The CDR3 has 13 residues. V lost 9 bases to trimming and J lost 3 bases, with 12 bases between them. The germline V gene has CDR1 LNHDA and CDR2 SQIVND (reference sequence). CDR3 amino acids: CASLGGYNQPQHF. The CDR3 DNA follows: TGTGCCAGCCTTGGTGGGTACAATCAGCCCCAGCATTTT.

The chain uses TRBV25-1 and TRBJ2-1; TRBD2 aligns across 7 bases. Per germline, CDR1 MGHDK and CDR2 SYGVNS. CDR3 length: 13 residues. V was clipped by 4 bases and J by 8 bases; unmatched bases: 5. CDR3 amino acids: CASSAWEGDEQFF. CDR3 nucleotides: TGTGCCAGCAGTGCGTGGGAGGGTGATGAGCAGTTCTTC.

The V call is TRBV5-1, the J call TRBJ1-4; 7 bases fit TRBD1. The CDR3 is made up of 15 amino acids. Per germline, CDR1 SGHRS and CDR2 YFSETQ. The trim removed 4 bases at V and 0 bases at J, leaving 3 bases unmatched. The CDR3 coding sequence is TGCGCCAGCAGCGCCACAGGGGCAACTAATGAAAAACTGTTTTTT. This encodes CASSATGATNEKLFF.

The rearrangement uses TRBV13 and TRBJ2-7; 9 nucleotides match TRBD2. The CDR3 has 14 amino acids. Germline CDR1 and CDR2: PRHDT and FYEKMQ (reference sequence). The V segment lost 0 bases and the J segment 6 bases; nucleotides outside the gene matches: 3. The CDR3 DNA follows: TGTGCCAGCAGCTTAGGGGGACTAGCACGCGAGCAGTACTTC. This encodes CASSLGGLAREQYF.

This sequence joins TRBV7-3 and TRBJ1-2; 8 bases match TRBD1. CDR3 length: 13 residues. With 4 bases clipped from V and 5 bases from J, the junction kept 3 bases outside the gene matches. The V gene's germline CDR1 is SGHTA and CDR2 FQGTGA. This chain's CDR3 is CASSSTGAYGYTF. The DNA for the CDR3 is TGTGCCAGCAGCTCGACAGGGGCTTATGGCTACACCTTC.

The rearrangement joins TRBV7-2 to TRBJ1-1, with D hard to call. The germline V gene has CDR1 SGHTA and CDR2 FQGNSA. The CDR3 is made up of 15 amino acids. Between the trimmed V and J ends, which lost 1 base and 1 base, there was a span of 10 bases. The CDR3 nucleotides read TGTGCCAGCAGCTTAGATGGAGGGAGGAACACTGAAGCTTTCTTT. It yields the protein CASSLDGGRNTEAFF.

The chain employs TRBV18 and TRBJ1-4, with D uncertain. Trimming left V 4 bases short and J 8 bases short, with 8 bases between. Per the germline V gene, CDR1 is KGHSH and CDR2 is LQKENI. The length of the CDR3 is 12 residues. The CDR3 spells CASSLTREKLFF. The CDR3 DNA is TGTGCCAGCTCACTCACGCGGGAAAAACTGTTTTTT.

The chain employs TRBV7-2 and TRBJ2-7, with TRBD2 as a possible D gene (6 bases). The CDR3 loop spans 15 amino acids. Germline assignment: CDR1 SGHTA and CDR2 FQGNSA. V gave up 1 base and J gave up 7 bases, with 17 bases separating them. CDR3 in amino acids: CASSLVGHSGEEQYF. For the CDR3, the DNA is TGTGCCAGCAGCTTAGTGGGCCATTCGGGAGAAGAGCAGTACTTC.

The chain recombines TRBV10-3 with TRBJ1-2, with D possibly being TRBD1 (6 bases). The germline CDR1 and CDR2 sequences are ENHRY and SYGVKD. Trimming shortened V by 0 bases and J by 8 bases, and 10 bases separated the two germline ends. The CDR3 extends over 13 amino acids. The CDR3 DNA follows: TGTGCCATCAGTGAGTCGGGACAAAACGGCTACACCTTC. It yields the protein CAISESGQNGYTF.

The chain carries TRBV27 and TRBJ1-5; no reliable D call. The germline CDR1 and CDR2 sequences are MNHEY and SMNVEV (reference sequence). The CDR3 has 16 residues. V lost 5 bases, J lost 3 bases, and 17 bases lay in between. In nucleotides, the CDR3 is TGTGCCAGCAGTCCGTTACCCGGACGGATCAATCAGCCCCAGCATTTT. Its protein product is CASSPLPGRINQPQHF.

The chain recombines TRBV30 with TRBJ1-2; TRBD1 matches at 12 bases. The V gene's germline CDR1 is GTSNPN and CDR2 SVGIG (reference sequence). J lost 7 bases, V lost 2 bases, and 8 bases had no gene match. CDR3 size: 15 residues. The CDR3 protein is CAWSSEQGQGAGYTF. CDR3 nucleotides: TGTGCCTGGAGTTCTGAGCAGGGACAGGGGGCTGGCTACACCTTC.

The chain links TRBV7-2 to TRBJ2-2, with unresolved D. V lost 1 base to trimming and J lost 5 bases, with 8 bases between them. The CDR3 runs 14 residues. CDR1 and CDR2 (germline): SGHTA, FQGNSA. The DNA for the CDR3 is TGTGCCAGCAGCTTAGTCGGCTATACCGGGGAGCTGTTTTTT. The encoded protein is CASSLVGYTGELFF.

The genes are TRBV7-9 and TRBJ2-7; possible D gene TRBD2, 5 bases. Germline loops: CDR1 SEHNR, CDR2 FQNEAQ (reference sequence). This CDR3 contains 14 residues. V dropped 4 bases and J dropped 2 bases, with 12 bases sitting between them. This CDR3 reads CASSSLTTPYEQYF. CDR3 bases: TGTGCCAGCAGCTCCTTGACTACCCCCTACGAGCAGTACTTC.

The CDR3 DNA reads as TGTGCCAGCAGCGGACAGGGGGCGCCCGGGTGGGATGAGCAGTTCTTC. Protein: CASSGQGAPGWDEQFF. The V and J genes are TRBV28 and TRBJ2-1; TRBD1 matches 11 bases. Trimming cost V 6 bases and J 8 bases; bases outside gene matches: 12. From germline, CDR1 is MDHEN and CDR2 SYDVKM. The length of the CDR3 is 16 residues.

The V gene is TRBV28, the J gene TRBJ2-3; D possibly uses TRBD1 or TRBD2 (6 bases each). Germline CDR1 and CDR2: MDHEN and SYDVKM. This CDR3 has 12 residues. The V and J ends lost 5 bases and 5 bases respectively, with 8 bases between them. In DNA, the CDR3 is TGTGCCAGCAGTGAGGGGGGAGATACGCAGTATTTT. Its protein product is CASSEGGDTQYF.

This chain links TRBV5-1 with TRBJ2-2; D is undetermined. The length of the CDR3 is 14 residues. In germline, CDR1 is SGHRS, CDR2 YFSETQ. V was cut by 2 bases and J by 2 bases, with 7 bases left in between. DNA of the CDR3: TGCGCCAGCAGCTTTTCCCCAAACACCGGGGAGCTGTTTTTT. It is translated as CASSFSPNTGELFF. Full variable domain (remainder filled in from reference TRBV5-1 and TRBJ2-2): KAGVTQTPRYLIKTRGQQVTLSCSPISGHRSVSWYQQTPGQGLQFLFEYFSETQRNKGNFPGRFSGRQFSNSRSEMNVSTLELGDSALYLCASSFSPNTGELFFGEGSRLTVL.

This clone was detected only once. The chain employs TRBV6-1 and TRBJ2-5; 8 bases are a match to TRBD1. V lost 6 bases and J lost 2; bases outside the gene matches: 2. This CDR3 comprises 13 residues. CDR1 and CDR2 (germline): MNHNS, SASEGT. The CDR3: CASRRQGQETQYF. The CDR3 DNA reads as TGTGCCAGCAGGCGACAGGGGCAAGAGACCCAGTACTTC.